Following are 9 T cell receptor beta chains from one sample sequenced in a study of control samples from healthy donors and cancer patients. Method: immunoSEQ multiplex PCR; TCRdb's copy keeps in-frame clones and lacks some. The sample includes fewer than 70,000 clones, 84% of them seen just once. Sequences were obtained from PBMCs. These receptor sequences come from a woman in her forties or fifties with lung cancer.

The J gene is TRBJ2-2, the V gene TRBV24-1, with D uncertain. The V gene's germline CDR1 is KGHDR and CDR2 SFDVKD. The CDR3 sequence is 16 residues long. V was shortened by 0 bases and J by 2 bases, with 9 bases between the two germline ends. CDR3 sequence (DNA): TGTGCCACCAGTGATTTGAGGGTACCCAACACCGGGGAGCTGTTTTTT. Its translation is CATSDLRVPNTGELFF.

V gene TRBV5-4 combines with J gene TRBJ2-2; a weak D match, TRBD1 (5 bases). The CDR3 contains 16 residues. Germline CDR1 is SGHNT and CDR2 is YYREEE (reference sequence). The V and J ends lost 3 bases and 0 bases respectively, with 12 bases between them. The CDR3 bases are TGTGCCAGCAGCTGGCCTGGGGCGGCGAACACCGGGGAGCTGTTTTTT. Translation: CASSWPGAANTGELFF.

CDR3 amino acids: CASSLQGYGYTF. CDR3 in DNA: TGTGCCAGCAGCTTACAGGGCTATGGCTACACCTTC. The V and J genes are TRBV7-9 and TRBJ1-2, with D tentatively TRBD1 (5 bases). The V and J ends lost 2 bases and 4 bases respectively, with 5 bases between them. The CDR3 length is 12 residues. Germline CDR1 and CDR2: SEHNR and FQNEAQ (reference sequence).

This chain connects TRBV7-2 to TRBJ2-2; TRBD2 matches 9 bases. Germline CDR1 SGHTA, CDR2 FQGNSA. The CDR3 totals 15 residues. V gave up 2 bases and J gave up 7 bases; unmatched junction bases: 5. The CDR3 nucleotides are TGTGCCAGCAGCTTAAGGGCGGGGGGGAGCGGGGAGCTGTTTTTT. This encodes CASSLRAGGSGELFF.

The V gene is TRBV2, the J gene TRBJ2-2; D remains unclear. Germline values: CDR1 SNHLY, CDR2 FYNNEI. CDR3 length: 12 residues. V gave up 9 bases and J gave up 4 bases, with 9 bases separating them. CDR3 in amino acids: CASRTSTGELFF. The CDR3 region has the DNA TGTGCCAGTAGGACGAGCACCGGGGAGCTGTTTTTT.

V gene TRBV19 combines with J gene TRBJ1-2, with D unresolved. With 6 bases removed from V and 5 bases from J, the gap between germline ends came to 19 bases. The CDR3 is 15 amino acids. From germline, CDR1 is LNHDA and CDR2 SQIVND (reference sequence). CDR3 sequence reads: CASRAGVGLTYGYTF. CDR3 nucleotides: TGTGCCAGTAGGGCCGGGGTCGGATTAACTTATGGCTACACCTTC.

This sequence joins TRBV6-5 and TRBJ1-2; D gene ambiguous. The length of the CDR3 is 15 residues. The V end was cut by 0 bases, the J end by 0 bases, with 8 bases between. Germline lookup yields CDR1 MNHEY and CDR2 SVGAGI. The CDR3 coding sequence is TGTGCCAGCAGTTACTCATTCAGCTCTAACTATGGCTACACCTTC. This sequence encodes CASSYSFSSNYGYTF.

J is TRBJ1-2 and V is TRBV12-3 or TRBV12-4; D is uncertain. The V end lost 6 bases, the J end lost 4 bases, and 9 bases lay between the germline ends. The CDR3 spans 12 residues. CDR3 sequence (DNA): TGTGCCAGCAGCCCGGACCGCTATGGCTACACCTTC. It translates to CASSPDRYGYTF.

V is TRBV7-3 and J is TRBJ1-1; 9 bases are a match to TRBD1. The CDR3 spans 14 residues. Trimming cost V 6 bases and J 5 bases; bases outside gene matches: 7. Per the germline V gene, CDR1 is SGHTA and CDR2 is FQGTGA. The CDR3 reads CASSWGQGATEAFF. The CDR3 DNA is TGTGCCAGCAGTTGGGGACAGGGTGCTACTGAAGCTTTCTTT.